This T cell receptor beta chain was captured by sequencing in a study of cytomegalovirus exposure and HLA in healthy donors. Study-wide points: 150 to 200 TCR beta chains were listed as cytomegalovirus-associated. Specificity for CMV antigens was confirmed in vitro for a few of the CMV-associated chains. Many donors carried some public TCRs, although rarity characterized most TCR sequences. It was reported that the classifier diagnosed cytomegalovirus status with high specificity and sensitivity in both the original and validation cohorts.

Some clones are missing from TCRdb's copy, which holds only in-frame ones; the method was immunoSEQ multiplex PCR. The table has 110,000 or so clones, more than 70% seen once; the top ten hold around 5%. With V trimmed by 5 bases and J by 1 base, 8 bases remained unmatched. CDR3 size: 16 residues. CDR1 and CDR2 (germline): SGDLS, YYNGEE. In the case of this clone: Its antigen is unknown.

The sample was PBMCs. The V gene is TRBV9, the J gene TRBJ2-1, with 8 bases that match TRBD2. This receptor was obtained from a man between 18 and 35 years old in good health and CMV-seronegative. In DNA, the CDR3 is TGTGCCAGCAGTAGTCGCCGGGGGGGGTCCTACAATGAGCAGTTCTTC. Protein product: CASSSRRGGSYNEQFF. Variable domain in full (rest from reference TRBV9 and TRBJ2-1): DSGVTQTPKHLITATGQRVTLRCSPRSGDLSVYWYQQSLDQGLQFLIQYYNGEERAKGNILERFSAQQFPDLHSELNLSSLELGDSALYFCASSSRRGGSYNEQFFGPGTRLTVL.